The 9 T cell receptor beta chains below come from one sample, sequenced in a study of cytomegalovirus exposure and HLA in healthy donors (dated by TCRdb to the late 2010s). Library preparation was by the immunoSEQ multiplex PCR assay. For the multiplex PCR, a mixture combining 60 forward primers for TCR Vbeta segments and 13 reverse primers for TCR Jbeta segments was used. This is the immuneACCESS table as TCRdb keeps it, with only in-frame sequences that have V and J called. A part of the clones is gone; compared with another copy, unresolved V genes explain less than half, and the rest is unexplained. The sample table holds roughly 140,000 clones, of which roughly 79% were seen once. Of the sample, 1.5% to 2% falls within the top ten clones. Sequencing was performed on PBMCs. The receptors originated from a woman in her twenties or thirties in good health and CMV-seronegative.

The chain links TRBV6-5 to TRBJ2-5; 7 bases align to TRBD2. V dropped 5 bases and J dropped 5; count of bases not matched to a gene: 11. The CDR3 totals 15 residues. From germline, CDR1 is MNHEY and CDR2 SVGAGI. CDR3 region: CASSHGGTYTETQYF. CDR3 bases: TGTGCCAGCAGTCACGGGGGGACTTATACGGAGACCCAGTACTTC.

The V gene is TRBV19, the J gene TRBJ1-2, with a weak D call TRBD1 (5 bases). Germline lookup yields CDR1 LNHDA and CDR2 SQIVND (reference sequence). The CDR3 has 17 amino acids. V was cut by 7 bases and J by 8 bases, with 29 bases left in between. This chain's CDR3 is CASIPSPSRVVFGGYTF. Written as DNA, the CDR3 is TGTGCCAGTATCCCATCACCCTCCAGGGTAGTGTTCGGCGGCTACACCTTC.

This chain uses TRBV5-1 with TRBJ2-5; D remains unclear. Per the germline V gene, CDR1 is SGHRS and CDR2 is YFSETQ. CDR3 length: 14 amino acids. V lost 4 bases, J lost 3 bases, and 13 bases lay in between. CDR3 amino acids: CASSPGPLKETQYF. CDR3 nucleotides: TGCGCCAGCAGCCCTGGGCCACTCAAAGAGACCCAGTACTTC.

The rearrangement links TRBV6-1 to TRBJ1-5; TRBD1 matches at 8 bases. This CDR3 is 14 amino acids long. V lost 8 bases and J lost 4; bases outside the gene matches: 7. Germline V lookup: CDR1 MNHNS, CDR2 SASEGT. CDR3 residues: CASLRDRLNQPQHF. In DNA form, the CDR3 reads TGTGCCAGCCTCCGGGACAGGTTAAATCAGCCCCAGCATTTT.

The chain carries TRBV7-3 and TRBJ1-2; weak D call: TRBD1 (5 bases). Trimming took off 1 base at V and 6 bases at J, with 15 bases between the two ends. From germline, CDR1 is SGHTA and CDR2 FQGTGA. The CDR3 loop spans 15 amino acids. CDR3 sequence reads: CASSLMAGKADGYTF. For the CDR3, the DNA is TGTGCCAGCAGCTTAATGGCAGGGAAGGCGGATGGCTACACCTTC.

The gene calls are TRBV4-1 and TRBJ1-2, with D hard to call. The germline CDR1 and CDR2 sequences are MGHRA and YSYEKL. The CDR3 length is 16 residues. V was shortened by 0 bases and J by 0 bases, with 11 bases between the two germline ends. For the CDR3, the DNA is TGCGCCAGCAGCCAAGAATCTGGCGCGGCTAACTATGGCTACACCTTC. It yields the protein CASSQESGAANYGYTF.

CDR3 coding DNA: TGTGCCAGCAGCCCCCGACAGAACACTGAAGCTTTCTTT. Translation gives CASSPRQNTEAFF. The V and J genes are TRBV13 and TRBJ1-1; no clear D gene. This CDR3 contains 13 residues. The V gene lost 5 bases and the J gene lost 1 base, with 8 bases spanning the gap. From germline, CDR1 is PRHDT and CDR2 FYEKMQ (reference sequence).

This clone has a single count. The gene calls are TRBV14 and TRBJ1-2; 10 nucleotides line up with TRBD1. The CDR3 sequence is 15 residues long. The trim removed 1 base at V and 8 bases at J, leaving 7 bases unmatched. Germline CDR1 and CDR2: SGHDN and FVKESK. The CDR3 here is CASSQVTGGVAGYTF. DNA for the CDR3: TGTGCCAGCAGCCAAGTGACAGGGGGCGTCGCCGGCTACACCTTC. The full variable domain, its missing parts supplied by reference TRBV14 and TRBJ1-2, is EAGVTQFPSHSVIEKGQTVTLRCDPISGHDNLYWYRRVMGKEIKFLLHFVKESKQDESGMPNNRFLAERTGGTYSTLKVQPAELEDSGVYFCASSQVTGGVAGYTFGSGTRLTVV.

The rearrangement uses TRBV19 and TRBJ2-4; the D gene is possibly TRBD1 (6 bases). The V gene lost 2 bases and the J gene lost 6 bases, with 8 bases spanning the gap. Germline loops: CDR1 LNHDA, CDR2 SQIVND (reference sequence). The CDR3 is 13 amino acids. The CDR3: CASSIPQGNIQYF. The CDR3 DNA follows: TGTGCCAGTAGTATACCACAGGGAAACATTCAGTACTTC.